The 10 T cell receptor beta chains given below trace back to one sample, sequenced in a study of blood T cell repertoires in COVID-19. Sequenced by immunoSEQ multiplex PCR; TCRdb stores in-frame clones only, minus some. The repertoire holds around 360,000 clones, with around 87% as singletons. Sequencing was carried out using PBMCs or T cells enriched from blood (not recorded which). The source of these receptors is a man aged 40-55 years in a cohort exposed to, infected with or recovered from COVID-19 (not recorded which).

This chain uses TRBV19 with TRBJ2-7, with 9 nucleotides matching TRBD1. CDR3 size: 14 residues. The V segment lost 3 bases and the J segment 3 bases; nucleotides outside the gene matches: 3. Germline loops: CDR1 LNHDA, CDR2 SQIVND (reference sequence). CDR3: CASSIGTGLYEQYF. Written as DNA, the CDR3 is TGTGCCAGTAGTATCGGGACAGGGCTCTACGAGCAGTACTTC.

V usage is TRBV5-1 and J usage is TRBJ2-4; 7 nucleotides agree with TRBD1. Per the germline V gene, CDR1 is SGHRS and CDR2 is YFSETQ. With V trimmed by 4 bases and J by 1 base, 8 bases remained unmatched. The CDR3 is 16 amino acids. The CDR3 coding sequence is TGCGCCAGCAGCACAAATACAGGGGCGGCCAAAAACATTCAGTACTTC. Encoded protein: CASSTNTGAAKNIQYF.

V usage is TRBV6-5 and J usage is TRBJ2-1; 14 nucleotides agree with TRBD2. Per germline, CDR1 MNHEY and CDR2 SVGAGI. V lost 2 bases and J lost 9; bases outside the gene matches: 6. The CDR3 runs 16 residues. This chain's CDR3 is CASSYGTSGSSGEQFF. CDR3 nucleotide sequence: TGTGCCAGCAGTTACGGGACTAGCGGGAGCTCGGGTGAGCAGTTCTTC.

The rearrangement uses TRBV18 and TRBJ2-2; D unclear. Germline V gene sequence: CDR1 KGHSH, CDR2 LQKENI. The ends were cut back, 5 bases at V and 8 bases at J, with 18 bases in the middle. The length of the CDR3 is 15 residues. CDR3 in amino acids: CASSTKERQPGELFF. CDR3 coding DNA: TGTGCCAGCTCAACGAAGGAGCGTCAGCCGGGGGAGCTGTTTTTT.

Points on this clone: Other DNA sequences of this sample code for an identical CDR3. The J gene is TRBJ2-7, the V gene TRBV5-1; 10 nucleotides align to TRBD2. The CDR3 has 16 residues. Germline assignment: CDR1 SGHRS and CDR2 YFSETQ. The ends lost 0 bases at V and 1 base at J; junction bases unmatched: 4. The CDR3 bases are TGCGCCAGCAGCTTGGGGGGTAGCGGGAGGTCCTACGAGCAGTACTTC. It yields the protein CASSLGGSGRSYEQYF.

The rearrangement links TRBV9 to TRBJ2-7, with TRBD2 matching over 8 bases. With 3 bases clipped from V and 2 bases from J, the junction kept 7 bases outside the gene matches. CDR1 SGDLS and CDR2 YYNGEE come from the germline V gene. The CDR3 length is 15 residues. The CDR3 here is CASSAGGTDAYEQYF. CDR3 nucleotide sequence: TGTGCCAGCAGCGCGGGAGGGACTGACGCCTACGAGCAGTACTTC.

CDR3 in DNA: TGTGCCAGCAGCCAAGAGTTTGGGCAGGGGGCTGGAAACACCATATATTTT. Residues: CASSQEFGQGAGNTIYF. This chain joins TRBV4-2 and TRBJ1-3; 7 bases map to TRBD1. CDR1 LGHNA and CDR2 YNFKEQ come from the germline V gene. The CDR3 is 17 residues long. Losses at the gene ends were 0 bases for V and 2 bases for J; bases not matched to a gene: 7.

This clone was picked up a small number of times. The rearrangement uses TRBV27 and TRBJ2-7; TRBD1 aligns across 7 bases. Trimming took 6 bases from V and 5 from J; bases not matched to a gene: 7. The germline CDR1 and CDR2 sequences are MNHEY and SMNVEV (reference sequence). The CDR3 is made up of 13 amino acids. The CDR3 region is CASRTDRDHEQYF. DNA for the CDR3: TGTGCCAGCAGGACAGACAGGGACCACGAGCAGTACTTC.

V and J are TRBV7-9 and TRBJ2-6, with D possibly being TRBD2 (5 bases). CDR1 is SEHNR and CDR2 is FQNEAQ in the germline V gene (reference sequence). V was pared by 1 base and J by 8 bases, with 15 bases between. The CDR3 sequence is 16 residues long. The CDR3 spells CASSLEGGYRTNVLTF. The CDR3 nucleotides are TGTGCCAGCAGCTTAGAAGGCGGGTATAGGACCAACGTCCTGACTTTC.

The chain employs TRBV6-5 and TRBJ2-7; TRBD1 might be the D (7 bases). There are 15 residues in the CDR3. The ends were cut back, 7 bases at V and 4 bases at J, with 20 bases in the middle. CDR1 MNHEY and CDR2 SVGAGI come from the germline V gene. The CDR3 region has the DNA TGTGCCAGCACGTACTCTTGGACAGGAGGGTACGAGCAGTACTTC. It specifies CASTYSWTGGYEQYF.